The 13 T cell receptor beta chains below were found in one sample sequenced in a study of neurological immune-mediated disorders. TCRdb called the 5' RACE reads again in MiXCR, with one record for every CDR3 protein. This sample has tens of thousands of distinct CDR3 sequences, with about 3.5% found just once. Sequencing was performed on PBMCs. The receptors stem from a man between 25 and 39 years old with multiple sclerosis.

This clonotype was observed a few times. One junction end disagrees with the germline gene, perhaps due to a read error. The gene calls are TRBV20-1 and TRBJ1-6; 8 bases align to TRBD1. Germline V gene sequence: CDR1 DFQATT, CDR2 SNEGSKA (reference sequence). The CDR3 has 13 residues. CDR3 in DNA: TGCAGTGCTAGGGACAGGGCTCCTTCACCCCTCAACTTT. It specifies CSARDRAPSPLNF.

This clonotype was observed many times. This chain joins TRBV6-5 and TRBJ2-5; TRBD2 is a possible D gene (5 bases). CDR1 is MNHEY and CDR2 is SVGAGI in the germline V gene. This CDR3 is built from 15 residues. V lost 8 bases and J lost 5, with 21 bases in between. CDR3 coding DNA: TGTGCCAGCCGACCTCGGGGTCAGACGGGTGAGACCCAGTACTTC. Its translation: CASRPRGQTGETQYF.

A remark on this clonotype: Here the CDR3 omits its conserved ending phenylalanine or tryptophan, so a read error is the likely source. The DNA is omitted, as the CDR3 cannot be located on it reliably, and the CDR3 follows TCRdb's listing. This rearrangement joins TRBV20-1 to TRBJ1-6; the D segment call TRBD1 is taken from the table without a DNA check. Germline-derived CDR1 and CDR2 are DFQATT and SNEGSKA (reference sequence). Counting both end residues, the CDR3 totals 18 amino acids. CDR3 loop: CSARARDSPFFYNSPLNC.

This clonotype was observed at least ten times. The chain joins TRBV4-2 to TRBJ2-1, with TRBD2 matching 9 bases. Germline CDR1 and CDR2: LGHNA and YNFKEQ. This CDR3 comprises 16 residues. V shed 0 bases, J shed 6 bases, and the junction held 6 bases outside the gene matches. CDR3: CASSQEGSGGPNEQFF. The CDR3 bases are TGTGCCAGCAGCCAAGAAGGAAGCGGGGGGCCCAATGAGCAGTTCTTC.

This clonotype showed up just once. No conserved phenylalanine or tryptophan is present at the end of the CDR3, so a read error is the likely explanation. This chain links TRBV20-1 with TRBJ2-7; possibly TRBD2 for D (5 bases). The V end lost 1 base, the J end lost 7 bases, and 14 bases lay between the germline ends. The CDR3 consists of 13 residues. Germline-derived CDR1 and CDR2 are DFQATT and SNEGSKA (reference sequence). CDR3 protein: CSARGPGMREQYN. In DNA, the CDR3 is TGCAGTGCTAGAGGTCCGGGGATGAGGGAGCAGTACAAC.

This clonotype appeared many times. The V and J genes are TRBV27 and TRBJ2-2; 10 bases line up with TRBD1. This CDR3 spans 15 amino acids. The V gene end was trimmed by 5 bases and the J gene end by 6 bases; junction bases not matched to a gene: 6. Per the germline V gene, CDR1 is MNHEY and CDR2 is SMNVEV (reference sequence). CDR3 in amino acids: CASSPGTGAAGELFF. The DNA of the CDR3 is TGTGCCAGCAGTCCCGGGACAGGGGCTGCCGGGGAGCTGTTTTTT.

This sequence joins TRBV18 and TRBJ2-5; D call uncertain. Trimming took 4 bases from V and 5 from J, leaving 17 bases between them. The germline CDR1 and CDR2 sequences are KGHSH and LQKENI. The CDR3 sequence is 15 residues long. In DNA, the CDR3 is TGTGCCAGCTCACTACACGACAAAAATGGGGAGACCCAGTACTTC. It specifies CASSLHDKNGETQYF.

This clonotype has at least ten counts. The chain carries TRBV20-1 and TRBJ2-7; D uncertain. Between the trimmed V and J ends, which lost 6 bases and 7 bases, there was a span of 13 bases. The germline gives CDR1 DFQATT, CDR2 SNEGSKA (reference sequence). The CDR3 spans 11 residues. CDR3 in amino acids: CSAARTEEQYF. Written as DNA, the CDR3 is TGCAGTGCCGCCCGAACCGAGGAGCAGTACTTC.

In this sample, this clonotype turned up a few times. This chain uses TRBV7-2 with TRBJ1-1; D remains ambiguous. Germline CDR1 SGHTA, CDR2 FQGNSA. This CDR3 has 15 residues. Trimming left V 0 bases short and J 4 bases short, with 12 bases between. The CDR3 protein is CASSLAPGMSTEAFF. CDR3 DNA: TGTGCCAGCAGCTTAGCGCCGGGGATGAGCACTGAAGCTTTCTTT.

This clonotype rates as medium-sized. The DNA of the CDR3 is TGCAGCGTTGAAGGGTCCTCGTCACCGCAGTATTTT. Residues: CSVEGSSSPQYF. The chain employs TRBV29-1 and TRBJ2-3; unclear D gene. The V end was cut by 1 base, the J end by 10 bases, with 12 bases between. Germline loops: CDR1 SQVTM, CDR2 ANQGSEA. This CDR3 has 12 residues.

This clonotype came up many times. This chain uses TRBV5-1 with TRBJ1-5, with 8 bases fitting TRBD1. The CDR3 contains 17 residues. Unmatched junction bases numbered 13, after V lost 2 bases and J lost 6 bases. Germline-derived CDR1 and CDR2 are SGHRS and YFSETQ. The CDR3 loop is CASSLNRQGPIVQPQHF. CDR3 in DNA: TGCGCCAGCAGCTTAAATAGACAGGGGCCGATAGTTCAGCCCCAGCATTTT.

This clonotype was seen many times. CDR3 loop: CASSQVYVTPAGELFF. The CDR3 DNA sequence: TGCGCCAGCAGCCAAGTATATGTAACACCGGCCGGGGAGCTGTTTTTT. The chain carries TRBV4-1 and TRBJ2-2; D uncertain. The length of the CDR3 is 16 residues. V was clipped by 1 base and J by 6 bases, with 15 bases between them. CDR1 MGHRA and CDR2 YSYEKL come from the germline V gene.

This clonotype was counted at least ten times. The chain uses TRBV11-2 and TRBJ2-1, with 10 bases aligning to TRBD2. CDR3 size: 15 residues. The germline gives CDR1 SGHAT, CDR2 FQNNGV. Trimming removed 3 bases from V and 8 bases from J; junction bases left unmatched: 7. CDR3 nucleotide sequence: TGTGCCAGCAGCTTGGGACTAGCGCCCTTTGATGAGCAGTTCTTC. This encodes CASSLGLAPFDEQFF.